This is a list of T cell receptor beta chains from one sample in a study of graft-versus-host responses after intestinal transplantation. The table came from immunoSEQ multiplex PCR; TCRdb's copy has only in-frame clones and leaves some out. The sample has 75,000 to 100,000 clones; under 85% are singletons. No antigen has been assigned to these receptors. Material: unstimulated CD8+ T cells sorted from spleen or lymph node cells, obtained before intestinal transplant. Receptor source: a human donor who received an intestinal transplant. The CDR3 runs from the conserved cysteine through the conserved F or W. D genes are given only for firm matches. Clone size is given for some rows only: seen once, a few or many times, or a class if the clone is expanded.

>NA|TRBV6-1|TRBJ2-2|few
CASSVDWGDGELFF
TGTGCCAGCAGTGTGGACTGGGGGGACGGGGAGCTGTTTTTT
>TRBD2|TRBV5-1|TRBJ2-5|NA
CASSLPGLAETQYF
TGCGCCAGCAGCCTTCCGGGACTAGCTGAGACCCAGTACTTC
>NA|TRBV6-5|TRBJ1-2|NA
CASSVRGANYGYTF
TGTGCCAGCAGTGTAAGGGGAGCTAACTATGGCTACACCTTC
>TRBD1|TRBV2|TRBJ1-4|few
CASSELSSGQGEKLFF
TGTGCCAGCAGTGAATTGTCGTCGGGACAGGGCGAAAAACTGTTTTTT
>NA|TRBV7-9|TRBJ2-2|NA
CASMAGTPLTGELFF
TGTGCCAGCATGGCCGGGACACCCCTCACCGGGGAGCTGTTTTTT
>NA|TRBV13|TRBJ1-2|NA
CASSLDRVTNGYTF
TGTGCCAGCAGCTTAGACCGGGTTACAAATGGCTACACCTTC
>TRBD1|TRBV7-9|TRBJ1-2|NA
CASSPRTGSGHYGYTF
TGTGCCAGCAGCCCCCGGACAGGGAGTGGCCACTATGGCTACACCTTC
>NA|TRBV30|TRBJ2-1|NA
CAWINREGEGGPYNEQFF
TGTGCCTGGATTAACAGGGAAGGGGAGGGGGGGCCCTACAATGAGCAGTTCTTC
>NA|TRBV7-9|TRBJ2-3|NA
CASSPGLGAVDTQYF
TGTGCCAGCAGCCCAGGTCTAGGGGCAGTGGATACGCAGTATTTT
>NA|TRBV19|TRBJ2-7|NA
CASSIPPYEQYF
TGTGCCAGTAGTATTCCACCCTACGAGCAGTACTTC
>TRBD1|TRBV5-6|TRBJ2-7|NA
CASSSARQGPYEQYF
TGTGCCAGCAGCTCCGCAAGACAGGGACCCTACGAGCAGTACTTC
>TRBD2|TRBV7-2|TRBJ2-7|NA
CASSGGTSPTYEQYF
TGTGCCAGCAGCGGTGGGACTAGCCCCACCTACGAGCAGTACTTC
>NA|TRBV11-1|TRBJ1-5|NA
CASSLSVEEINQPQHF
TGTGCCAGCAGCTTATCCGTGGAAGAGATCAATCAGCCCCAGCATTTT
>TRBD1|TRBV7-9|TRBJ2-7|NA
CASSSGQGVDEQYF
TGTGCCAGCAGCTCGGGACAGGGGGTCGACGAGCAGTACTTC
>NA|TRBV10-1|TRBJ2-2|few
CASSAFWPNTGELFF
TGCGCCAGCAGTGCGTTTTGGCCGAACACCGGGGAGCTGTTTTTT
>TRBD2|TRBV4-1|TRBJ2-1|NA
CASQDPFLAGGRNEQFF
TGCGCCAGCCAAGATCCCTTTCTAGCGGGGGGCCGAAATGAGCAGTTCTTC
>NA|TRBV6-1|TRBJ2-2|NA
CASRQNTGELFF
TGTGCCAGCAGACAGAACACCGGGGAGCTGTTTTTT
>TRBD1|TRBV7-9|TRBJ1-1|NA
CASSSTGGKAEAFF
TGTGCCAGCAGTAGTACAGGGGGCAAGGCTGAAGCTTTCTTT
>NA|TRBV9|TRBJ2-3|NA
CASSVAGTGIDTQYF
TGTGCCAGCAGCGTAGCGGGAACGGGAATAGATACGCAGTATTTT
>NA|TRBV4-1|TRBJ2-4|NA
CASSHLAAGAKNIQYF
TGCGCCAGCAGCCACCTCGCGGCTGGGGCCAAAAACATTCAGTACTTC
>NA|TRBV7-9|TRBJ2-7|once
CASSSNYGAGEQYF
TGTGCCAGCAGCTCCAATTATGGAGCTGGAGAGCAGTACTTC
>NA|TRBV6-1|TRBJ2-5|NA
CASSEGRGLGETQYF
TGTGCCAGCAGTGAAGGGCGGGGTTTAGGAGAGACCCAGTACTTC
>NA|TRBV20-1|TRBJ2-3|NA
CSASWADTQYF
TGCAGTGCTAGCTGGGCAGATACGCAGTATTTT
>NA|TRBV28|TRBJ1-1|NA
CASSPPSRGRDTEAFF
TGTGCCAGCAGTCCCCCCTCCCGGGGGCGTGACACTGAAGCTTTCTTT
>NA|TRBV27|TRBJ2-7|NA
CASSSPRREQYF
TGTGCCAGCAGCTCGCCCCGGCGCGAGCAGTACTTC
>NA|TRBV20-1|TRBJ1-6|NA
CSAPRHSPLHF
TGCAGTGCCCCGCGACATTCACCCCTCCACTTT
>NA|TRBV10-1|TRBJ2-7|NA
CASSEGSEQYF
TGCGCCAGCAGTGAGGGGTCCGAGCAGTACTTC
>NA|TRBV4-1|TRBJ1-2|NA
CASSLDPSNYGYTF
TGCGCCAGCAGCCTGGACCCTAGTAACTATGGCTACACCTTC
>TRBD2|TRBV6-5|TRBJ2-3|NA
CASSYSTSWTDTQYF
TGTGCCAGCAGTTACTCGACTAGCTGGACAGATACGCAGTATTTT
>TRBD1|TRBV15|TRBJ2-7|NA
CATSSSPLGQGALEQYF
TGTGCCACCAGCTCCAGCCCTTTGGGACAGGGGGCGCTCGAGCAGTACTTC
>NA|TRBV9|TRBJ2-7|NA
CASSVEGRSEQYF
TGTGCCAGCAGCGTAGAAGGCAGAAGCGAGCAGTACTTC
>NA|TRBV18|TRBJ1-1|once
CASSRGRTPHTEAFF
TGTGCCAGCTCACGGGGACGGACTCCCCACACTGAAGCTTTCTTT
>TRBD1|TRBV15|TRBJ1-5|NA
CATSAPGTGPNQPQHF
TGTGCCACCAGCGCCCCCGGGACAGGGCCCAATCAGCCCCAGCATTTT
>NA|TRBV7-3|TRBJ2-2|NA
CASSLTIHGELFF
TGTGCCAGCAGCTTAACTATACACGGGGAGCTGTTTTTT
>TRBD1|TRBV27|TRBJ2-1|NA
CASGTGGYNEQFF
TGTGCCTCCGGCACAGGGGGCTACAATGAGCAGTTCTTC
>TRBD1|TRBV9|TRBJ1-2|NA
CASSTSVRAGTGDYGYTF
TGTGCCAGCAGCACCTCAGTTCGGGCCGGGACAGGGGACTATGGCTACACCTTC
>NA|TRBV28|TRBJ1-3|NA
CASSFGSFGGYNTIYF
TGTGCCAGCAGTTTTGGCTCCTTCGGAGGGTATAACACCATATATTTT
>TRBD1|TRBV5-1|TRBJ2-7|NA
CASALTPGQGSYEQYF
TGCGCCAGCGCCCTCACTCCGGGACAGGGATCTTACGAGCAGTACTTC
>NA|TRBV5-1|TRBJ2-3|NA
CASSREVDTQYF
TGCGCCAGCAGCAGGGAGGTAGATACGCAGTATTTT